The rows below give T cell receptor beta chains drawn from one sample of a study of regulatory T cells in long-lasting Graves disease. From the multiplex PCR reads, TCRdb called clonotypes with MiXCR, one entry per CDR3 protein. Counted here are hundreds of thousands of distinct CDR3 sequences, around 17% occurring once; the ten biggest clones make up 15% to 20%. These same data were also listed under a study on T cells in Graves' hyperthyroidism and ophthalmopathy.

Sequencing used peripheral blood mononuclear cells (PBMCs), obtained at new diagnosis, from a patient treated with antithyroid drugs. These receptor sequences come from a woman in her twenties or thirties with Graves disease. Each CDR3 is given with its conserved first and last residue. Where a row states a size, it is once, few, many or the class of an expanded clone; other rows omit it.

few | TRBJ2-3 | TRBV6-1 | CASSETARTRSDTQYF
many | TRBJ1-5 | TRBV2 | CASSDREYQPQHF
many | TRBJ2-1 | TRBV7-8 | CASTGGGTGYYNEQFF
many | TRBJ1-1 | TRBV28 | CASSPPLQNTEAFF
. | TRBJ2-1 | TRBV28 | CATGGDRGYNEQFF
few | TRBJ2-1 | TRBV7-2 | CASSLNRVVYNEQFF
. | TRBJ1-3 | TRBV18 | CASSPSVSGNTIYF
many | TRBJ1-1 | TRBV3-1 | CASTMGRTEAFF
. | TRBJ1-4 | TRBV28 | CASTATGTGGEKLFF
many | TRBJ2-1 | TRBV2 | CASSEFAGNGRFEQFF
. | TRBJ1-4 | TRBV20-1 | CSAPGGARAGKLFF
few | TRBJ2-7 | TRBV6-1 | CASKPKRGAYEQYF
many | TRBJ1-2 | TRBV11-2 | CASSLVIPAEGKTF
. | TRBJ2-7 | TRBV18 | CASSRGTTSYEQYF
many | TRBJ2-7 | TRBV5-1 | CASSSTAYEQYF
. | TRBJ2-3 | TRBV7-2 | CASSLALPWASGGFTDTQYF
. | TRBJ2-2 | TRBV6-1 | CASSIAGNGGELFF
few | TRBJ2-1 | TRBV5-1 | CASSFTSGNYNEQFF
few | TRBJ2-1 | TRBV2 | CASSVGSGSGNEQFF
few | TRBJ1-5 | TRBV18 | CASSPLEGSQPQHF
. | TRBJ1-3 | TRBV11-2 | CASPRASEGNTIYF
many | TRBJ2-1 | TRBV2 | CARTPGLSNYNEQFF
many | TRBJ1-1 | TRBV2 | CASRSTRGVNTEAFF
many | TRBJ2-7 | TRBV7-2 | CASSVGLALVEQYF
many | TRBJ1-5 | TRBV15 | CATSRVLRNQPQHF
many | TRBJ2-5 | TRBV11-2 | CASSRNQETQYF
many | TRBJ2-7 | TRBV10-1 | CASSDRLVIYEQYF
. | TRBJ2-1 | TRBV6-2/TRBV6-3 | CASSYGIAGGPEFF
many | TRBJ1-5 | TRBV6-5 | CASSYQPGAGQPQHF
many | TRBJ2-7 | TRBV20-1 | CSARGAGRQGGHEQYF
many | TRBJ1-2 | TRBV2 | CASSVWGPGYTF
few | TRBJ2-2 | TRBV27 | CASSWVAGVTGELFF
. | TRBJ2-7 | TRBV7-9 | CATGDPGTYEQYF
few | TRBJ2-7 | TRBV11-2 | CASSRTGGDAGGQYF
many | TRBJ2-7 | TRBV6-1 | CASKPTGTSGSYEQYF